The TCR beta chain under discussion was sequenced for a study of shared clonotypes between healthy human individuals. In the study overall: Donors consisted of two women and a few men between 18 and 49.

The CDR3 is 15 amino acids. Germline CDR1 is MDHEN and CDR2 is SYDVKM. TCRdb's table, derived via immunoSEQ multiplex PCR, lists solely in-frame clones and lacks some. The data hold some 550,000 clones, with 97% observed a single time. The sequencing input was naive CD4+ T cells sorted from blood. Subset described: CD45RA+ positively selected. The V call is TRBV28, the J call TRBJ2-5; 8 positions match TRBD1. The J call may be wrong; the DNA end is better matched by TRBJ2-7. The sequence was obtained from a young woman in good health. CDR3 in amino acids: CASSTRTGTGYEQYF. Written as DNA, the CDR3 is TGTGCCAGCAGTACCAGAACCGGGACAGGCTACGAGCAGTACTTC.